These T cell receptor beta chains were read from a single sample in a study of CD8 T cells in ankylosing spondylitis. MiXCR, applied by TCRdb to the 5' RACE reads, yields one record per CDR3 protein. The top ten hold 2.5% to 3.5% of the sample, which has about 39,000 distinct CDR3 sequences, roughly 3% seen once. Sequenced material: blood, either unsorted or a sorted T cell fraction (not recorded which). These receptors were obtained from a male donor with ankylosing spondylitis or in good health (not recorded which). The CDR3 runs from the conserved cysteine through the conserved F or W. Each record gives: J gene, D gene, CDR3 length, V gene, clone size, CDR3 protein, CDR3 DNA. The D gene is left open where the match is weak. Not every row has a clone size; where given, it reads once, few, many or a size class.

>TRBJ1-6|.|15|TRBV9|many
CASSVGVGSPSPLHF
TGTGCCAGCAGCGTAGGCGTCGGCAGCCCTTCACCCCTCCACTTT
>TRBJ2-3|.|16|TRBV9|many
CASSVGLGGSTDTQYF
TGTGCCAGCAGCGTAGGACTAGGGGGCTCCACAGATACGCAGTATTTT
>TRBJ2-1|TRBD2|16|TRBV9|many
CASSVAPYREGGEQFF
TGTGCCAGCAGCGTAGCCCCTTATCGGGAGGGGGGTGAGCAGTTCTTC
>TRBJ2-5|.|15|TRBV9|many
CASSVAEGLRETQYF
TGTGCCAGCAGCGTAGCAGAGGGGCTGAGGGAGACCCAGTACTTC
>TRBJ2-2|TRBD1|15|TRBV9|many
CASSALTGDTGELFF
TGTGCCAGCAGCGCCTTGACAGGGGACACCGGGGAGCTGTTTTTT
>TRBJ1-5|.|14|TRBV9|many
CASSVGSGVQPQHF
TGTGCCAGCAGCGTAGGGTCAGGGGTTCAGCCCCAGCATTTT
>TRBJ2-2|TRBD1|16|TRBV9|many
CASSARGTGATGELFF
TGTGCCAGCAGCGCCCGAGGGACAGGGGCCACCGGGGAGCTGTTTTTT
>TRBJ2-2|.|15|TRBV9|.
CASSPRTENTGELFF
TGTGCCAGCAGCCCAAGGACAGAAAACACCGGGGAGCTGTTTTTT
>TRBJ2-5|.|16|TRBV9|medium-sized
CASSLYGELRLETQYF
TGTGCCAGCAGCCTGTACGGAGAGTTGCGGTTGGAGACCCAGTACTTC
>TRBJ2-3|.|17|TRBV9|many
CASSPSPGTQGADTQYF
TGTGCCAGCAGCCCCTCCCCCGGGACCCAGGGAGCAGATACGCAGTATTTT
>TRBJ2-1|.|17|TRBV9|many
CASSVDPAGSLKNEQFF
TGTGCCAGCAGCGTAGATCCCGCAGGAAGTCTTAAGAATGAGCAGTTCTTC
>TRBJ1-1|.|13|TRBV9|.
CASGSRTNTEAFF
TGTGCCAGCGGGTCAAGAACGAACACTGAAGCTTTCTTT
>TRBJ1-2|TRBD1|14|TRBV9|many
CASSASGTGYGYTF
TGTGCCAGCAGCGCGTCCGGGACAGGGTATGGCTACACCTTC
>TRBJ2-5|TRBD1|14|TRBV9|many
CASSVQGAQETQYF
TGTGCCAGCAGCGTACAGGGGGCCCAAGAGACCCAGTACTTC
>TRBJ1-2|.|15|TRBV9|.
CASSVAAGSGSGYTF
TGTGCCAGCAGCGTAGCAGCAGGGTCAGGTTCTGGCTACACCTTC
>TRBJ1-1|.|15|TRBV9|few
CASSVAPGADTEAFF
TGTGCCAGCAGCGTAGCTCCGGGGGCGGACACTGAAGCTTTCTTT
>TRBJ2-3|TRBD2|17|TRBV9|many
CASSVEGSGTDTDTQYF
TGTGCCAGCAGCGTAGAGGGTAGCGGGACCGACACAGATACGCAGTATTTT
>TRBJ1-1|TRBD1|13|TRBV10-1|.
CAAARQGETEAFF
TGCGCAGCAGCGAGACAGGGAGAGACTGAAGCTTTCTTT
>TRBJ1-4|TRBD1|15|TRBV9|many
CASSPAGTGGEKLFF
TGTGCCAGCAGCCCGGCCGGGACAGGGGGTGAAAAACTGTTTTTT
>TRBJ2-7|.|16|TRBV18|.
CASSPRKVAGSYEQYF
TGTGCCAGCTCACCTCGTAAGGTTGCGGGATCCTACGAGCAGTACTTC
>TRBJ2-3|.|14|TRBV9|many
CASSPRAGPDTQYF
TGTGCCAGCAGCCCAAGAGCAGGCCCAGATACGCAGTATTTT
>TRBJ2-5|TRBD2|15|TRBV9|few
CASSATGTSLETQYF
TGTGCCAGCAGCGCCACCGGGACTAGCCTAGAGACCCAGTACTTC
>TRBJ2-1|TRBD2|19|TRBV9|many
CASSVAPPSTSGDYNEQFF
TGTGCCAGCAGCGTAGCACCCCCCTCGACTAGCGGGGACTACAATGAGCAGTTCTTC
>TRBJ2-1|TRBD2|16|TRBV9|many
CASSFGLAGGGNEQFF
TGTGCCAGCAGCTTCGGACTAGCGGGAGGGGGCAATGAGCAGTTCTTC
>TRBJ1-6|.|14|TRBV9|many
CASRIGLESSPLHF
TGTGCCAGCAGAATTGGGCTAGAGAGTTCACCCCTCCACTTT
>TRBJ2-5|TRBD2|16|TRBV9|many
CASSVKAGGPGETQYF
TGTGCCAGCAGCGTCAAAGCGGGGGGGCCAGGAGAGACCCAGTACTTC
>TRBJ2-1|TRBD2|17|TRBV9|many
CASSVGGLAGGQNEQFF
TGTGCCAGCAGCGTAGGGGGACTAGCGGGAGGGCAGAATGAGCAGTTCTTC
>TRBJ2-5|TRBD1|17|TRBV9|many
CASSVGTGGTPTVAQYF
TGTGCCAGCAGCGTAGGGACAGGGGGTACTCCGACGGTGGCCCAGTACTTC
>TRBJ2-5|.|15|TRBV9|many
CASSVSTEGQETQYF
TGTGCCAGCAGCGTAAGCACGGAGGGCCAAGAGACCCAGTACTTC
>TRBJ2-5|.|14|TRBV9|many
CASSVGRGWETQYF
TGTGCCAGCAGCGTAGGACGGGGCTGGGAGACCCAGTACTTC
>TRBJ2-2|TRBD2|18|TRBV9|many
CASSVAPGGQTNTGELFF
TGTGCCAGCAGCGTAGCTCCGGGAGGCCAAACGAACACCGGGGAGCTGTTTTTT
>TRBJ2-5|.|16|TRBV9|many
CASSVDLFGPQETQYF
TGTGCCAGCAGCGTAGATTTGTTCGGCCCTCAAGAGACCCAGTACTTC
>TRBJ2-3|TRBD2|16|TRBV9|many
CASSGTGTSFQYTQYF
TGTGCCAGCAGCGGAACCGGGACTAGCTTCCAGTATACGCAGTATTTT
>TRBJ1-4|.|14|TRBV9|many
CASSVVGENEKLFF
TGTGCCAGCAGCGTAGTCGGAGAGAATGAAAAACTGTTTTTT
>TRBJ2-2|.|14|TRBV9|many
CASSVVLNTGELFF
TGTGCCAGCAGCGTAGTACTAAACACCGGGGAGCTGTTTTTT
>TRBJ2-1|.|16|TRBV9|many
CASSVDWDATYNEQFF
TGTGCCAGCAGCGTAGATTGGGACGCCACCTACAATGAGCAGTTCTTC
>TRBJ2-1|TRBD1|16|TRBV9|many
CASSPGQESSYNEQFF
TGTGCCAGCAGCCCCGGACAGGAGAGCTCCTACAATGAGCAGTTCTTC
>TRBJ2-2|TRBD2|20|TRBV9|many
CASSAGLAGEKIRYTGELFF
TGTGCCAGCAGCGCGGGACTAGCGGGAGAAAAAATTCGGTACACCGGGGAGCTGTTTTTT
>TRBJ2-1|.|15|TRBV9|.
CASSVALGLYNEQFF
TGTGCCAGCAGCGTAGCGCTAGGGCTTTACAATGAGCAGTTCTTC